Below, 21 T cell receptor beta chains from the same sample are listed, as sequenced in a study of cytomegalovirus exposure and HLA in healthy donors. Primers for the PCR totalled 60 Vbeta and 13 Jbeta. The repertoire was sequenced with immunoSEQ multiplex PCR; TCRdb's copy has only in-frame clones and lacks some. This sample has some 200,000 clones, with approximately 83% found just once. Material: PBMCs. The receptors shown here come from a girl between 5 and 17 years old in good health and CMV-seronegative.

This chain joins TRBV27 and TRBJ2-1; no clear D. V was shortened by 2 bases and J by 4 bases, with 18 bases between the two germline ends. Germline V gives CDR1 MNHEY, CDR2 SMNVEV (reference sequence). The CDR3 totals 17 residues. CDR3 bases: TGTGCCAGCAGTTTACGGCCCCCTAGTATCCCATACAATGAGCAGTTCTTC. This gives the protein CASSLRPPSIPYNEQFF.

This clone was counted a single time. This rearrangement joins TRBV29-1 to TRBJ1-2; TRBD1 matches 9 bases. Looked up from germline, CDR1 is SQVTM and CDR2 is ANQGSEA. J lost 2 bases, V lost 6 bases, and 4 bases had no gene match. This CDR3 region has 13 residues. CDR3 nucleotide sequence: TGCAGCGTAGGTGGACAGGGGAACTATGGCTACACCTTC. Protein product: CSVGGQGNYGYTF.

This chain connects TRBV5-1 to TRBJ1-3; 7 bases map to TRBD1. The V gene end was trimmed by 0 bases and the J gene end by 2 bases; junction bases not matched to a gene: 5. Germline V gene lookup returns CDR1 SGHRS and CDR2 YFSETQ. This CDR3 is built from 16 residues. The CDR3 nucleotides read TGCGCCAGCAGCTTGGAGGGGGCAGGGACTGGAAACACCATATATTTT. Encoded protein: CASSLEGAGTGNTIYF.

This clone was picked up one time. The chain links TRBV5-1 to TRBJ1-1; D is unclear. Germline V gives CDR1 SGHRS, CDR2 YFSETQ. V lost 0 bases and J lost 1, with 13 bases in between. The CDR3 contains 16 residues. The DNA of the CDR3 is TGCGCCAGCAGCTTGGCCTTTCTCACTAGGAACACTGAAGCTTTCTTT. Its protein is CASSLAFLTRNTEAFF. The variable domain in full, with the rest retrieved from reference TRBV5-1 and TRBJ1-1, is KAGVTQTPRYLIKTRGQQVTLSCSPISGHRSVSWYQQTPGQGLQFLFEYFSETQRNKGNFPGRFSGRQFSNSRSEMNVSTLELGDSALYLCASSLAFLTRNTEAFFGQGTRLTVV.

V gene TRBV28 combines with J gene TRBJ2-7; 9 bases agree with TRBD2. Trimming cost V 5 bases and J 3 bases; bases outside gene matches: 5. The CDR3 contains 14 residues. CDR1 is MDHEN and CDR2 is SYDVKM in the germline V gene. CDR3 nucleotide sequence: TGTGCCAGCAGTCGACTAGCGGATAACTACGAGCAGTACTTC. Residues: CASSRLADNYEQYF.

This clone was recorded a few times. The rearrangement joins TRBV5-1 to TRBJ1-5; D may be TRBD1 (6 bases). Germline V lookup: CDR1 SGHRS, CDR2 YFSETQ. Trimming pared 1 base from V and 4 bases from J, leaving 12 bases between. CDR3 length: 15 residues. The DNA for the CDR3 is TGCGCCAGCAGCTTGTTGGGGGCCGCGAATCAGCCCCAGCATTTT. Translating gives CASSLLGAANQPQHF.

J is TRBJ1-6 and V is TRBV28, with a tentative D call TRBD1 (6 bases). Germline V gives CDR1 MDHEN, CDR2 SYDVKM. The ends were cut back, 6 bases at V and 7 bases at J, with 13 bases in the middle. The CDR3 is 14 residues long. The CDR3 region has the DNA TGTGCCAGCAGACGAGCAGGACAGAATTCACCCCTCCACTTT. Translated: CASRRAGQNSPLHF.

J is TRBJ2-2 and V is TRBV5-1; 8 bases align to TRBD2. V lost 7 bases and J lost 7; bases outside the gene matches: 9. CDR3 size: 14 residues. CDR1 is SGHRS, CDR2 YFSETQ, per germline. The CDR3 here is CASSPSGWSGELFF. Here the CDR3 DNA reads TGCGCCAGCTCACCTAGCGGGTGGAGCGGGGAGCTGTTTTTT. Combining the CDR3 with reference TRBV5-1 and TRBJ2-2 gives the whole variable domain KAGVTQTPRYLIKTRGQQVTLSCSPISGHRSVSWYQQTPGQGLQFLFEYFSETQRNKGNFPGRFSGRQFSNSRSEMNVSTLELGDSALYLCASSPSGWSGELFFGEGSRLTVL.

The chain has TRBV6-1 and TRBJ1-1, with TRBD1 matching over 8 bases. The CDR3 contains 14 residues. Germline CDR1 and CDR2: MNHNS and SASEGT. The V segment lost 5 bases and the J segment 3 bases; nucleotides outside the gene matches: 5. The CDR3 is CASSLHRGDTEAFF. Written as DNA, the CDR3 is TGTGCCAGCAGTCTTCACAGGGGGGACACTGAAGCTTTCTTT.

This clone turned up a few times. V usage is TRBV10-1 and J usage is TRBJ2-7; 9 positions match TRBD1. There are 15 residues in the CDR3. Germline values: CDR1 WNHNN, CDR2 SYGVQD (reference sequence). V dropped 3 bases and J dropped 4; count of bases not matched to a gene: 7. CDR3 in DNA: TGCGCCAGCAGTGATCGGACAGGGGAAACTTACGAGCAGTACTTC. Residues: CASSDRTGETYEQYF.

This chain connects TRBV27 to TRBJ1-2, with D perhaps matching TRBD1 (5 bases). The ends were cut back, 5 bases at V and 3 bases at J, with 13 bases in the middle. Germline loops: CDR1 MNHEY, CDR2 SMNVEV (reference sequence). This CDR3 region has 14 residues. CDR3 coding DNA: TGTGCCAGCAGTCCCTCAGGGTGGGACTATGGCTACACCTTC. Encoded protein: CASSPSGWDYGYTF.

The genes are TRBV28 and TRBJ1-2; D ambiguous. Germline V gene lookup returns CDR1 MDHEN and CDR2 SYDVKM. Trimming removed 5 bases at V and 0 bases at J, with 16 bases between. The CDR3 runs to 16 residues. The CDR3 here is CASSKITGISNYGYTF. The CDR3 nucleotides read TGTGCCAGCAGTAAAATCACCGGGATATCTAACTATGGCTACACCTTC.

The rearrangement uses TRBV28 and TRBJ2-1; 8 nucleotides align to TRBD1. This CDR3 has 14 residues. Germline assignment: CDR1 MDHEN and CDR2 SYDVKM. Trimming at V came to 8 bases and at J to 1 base, leaving 4 bases not matched to a gene. Written as DNA, the CDR3 is TGTGCCAGCGGAGACAGGGGTTCCTACAATGAGCAGTTCTTC. Amino acid sequence: CASGDRGSYNEQFF.

This clone was counted a few times. V is TRBV27 and J is TRBJ2-7; 7 bases are shared with TRBD1. The CDR3 has 16 amino acids. The germline gives CDR1 MNHEY, CDR2 SMNVEV (reference sequence). V was pared by 2 bases and J by 0 bases, with 7 bases of the junction left unmatched. The CDR3 protein is CASSLRGTDHSYEQYF. The CDR3 bases are TGTGCCAGCAGTTTAAGGGGGACAGATCACTCCTACGAGCAGTACTTC.

On this clone itself: Its ends do not fully match the called genes, so a read error is possible. The genes are TRBV27 and TRBJ2-3; 8 bases agree with TRBD2. This CDR3 is 13 amino acids long. CDR1 is MNHEY, CDR2 SMNVEV, per germline (reference sequence). The CDR3 nucleotides are TGTGCCAGCAGTTTAACCTGGACTAGCCCCCAAAGTTTT. The encoded protein is CASSLTWTSPQSF.

V usage is TRBV27 and J usage is TRBJ2-3, with TRBD2 matching 8 bases. V lost 3 bases, J lost 0 bases, and 5 bases stayed unmatched. The CDR3 runs to 16 residues. Germline values: CDR1 MNHEY, CDR2 SMNVEV (reference sequence). The CDR3 sequence is CASSFLSGGSTDTQYF. CDR3 nucleotides: TGTGCCAGCAGTTTCCTGAGCGGGGGAAGCACAGATACGCAGTATTTT.

V usage is TRBV28 and J usage is TRBJ1-2; 8 positions agree with TRBD1. After removal of 5 bases from V and 0 bases from J, the junction contained 5 bases not matched to a gene. CDR3 length: 15 amino acids. The germline CDR1 and CDR2 sequences are MDHEN and SYDVKM. The CDR3: CASSPSGQANYGYTF. The CDR3 DNA is TGTGCCAGCAGTCCCTCGGGACAGGCTAACTATGGCTACACCTTC.

This clone was detected only a few times. V is TRBV29-1 and J is TRBJ1-1, with D possibly matching TRBD1 (5 bases). The CDR3 length is 12 residues. Looked up from germline, CDR1 is SQVTM and CDR2 is ANQGSEA. Deletions cut 8 bases from V and 1 base from J, with 11 bases between. DNA of the CDR3: TGCAGCTCCTGGGGGGGGAACACTGAAGCTTTCTTT. This gives the protein CSSWGGNTEAFF.

The J gene is TRBJ2-2, the V gene TRBV30; D may be TRBD2 (6 bases). Germline V gives CDR1 GTSNPN, CDR2 SVGIG (reference sequence). This CDR3 has 15 residues. With 1 base removed from V and 0 bases from J, the gap between germline ends came to 9 bases. CDR3 sequence: CAWSALASNTGELFF. CDR3 sequence (DNA): TGTGCCTGGAGTGCACTAGCTTCGAACACCGGGGAGCTGTTTTTT.

The chain links TRBV14 to TRBJ1-6, with TRBD1 identical over 7 bases. With 4 bases clipped from V and 3 bases from J, the junction kept 9 bases outside the gene matches. The V gene's germline CDR1 is SGHDN and CDR2 FVKESK. There are 17 residues in the CDR3. For the CDR3, the DNA is TGTGCCAGCAGCCTTACGGGACAGAGAAGCTATAATTCACCCCTCCACTTT. It yields the protein CASSLTGQRSYNSPLHF.

This clone was seen a few times. The CDR3 spells CASIPDREDQPQHF. Written as DNA, the CDR3 is TGTGCCAGCATCCCGGACAGGGAGGATCAGCCCCAGCATTTT. The rearrangement links TRBV6-1 to TRBJ1-5; TRBD1 matches at 8 bases. J lost 5 bases, V lost 7 bases, and 7 bases had no gene match. CDR3 size: 14 residues. The germline V gene has CDR1 MNHNS and CDR2 SASEGT.